This TCR beta chain is from a study of beta chain features in type 1 diabetes. Study-level findings and limits: Shortening of TCRB CDR3s, moderate but significant, appeared in all four CD4+ subsets of Type 1 diabetes patients.

Investigators reverse transcribed all isolated RNA, so they sequenced expressed TCRB transcripts. Assay used: immunoSEQ multiplex PCR; TCRdb lists only in-frame clones, some missing. The sample holds a few hundred thousand clones, over 11% seen once. V was trimmed by 0 bases and J by 3 bases, leaving 9 bases between them. The CDR3 runs 14 residues. CDR1 SGHRS and CDR2 YFSETQ come from the germline V gene. A remark on this clone: Its antigen remains unidentified.

The receptor comes from a man younger than 40 with type 1 diabetes. The sample consisted of naive CD4+ T cells from blood. This chain connects TRBV5-1 to TRBJ1-2; D not resolved. This CDR3 is CASSLGQVDYGYTF. CDR3 nucleotide sequence: TGCGCCAGCAGCTTGGGGCAGGTCGACTATGGCTACACCTTC.